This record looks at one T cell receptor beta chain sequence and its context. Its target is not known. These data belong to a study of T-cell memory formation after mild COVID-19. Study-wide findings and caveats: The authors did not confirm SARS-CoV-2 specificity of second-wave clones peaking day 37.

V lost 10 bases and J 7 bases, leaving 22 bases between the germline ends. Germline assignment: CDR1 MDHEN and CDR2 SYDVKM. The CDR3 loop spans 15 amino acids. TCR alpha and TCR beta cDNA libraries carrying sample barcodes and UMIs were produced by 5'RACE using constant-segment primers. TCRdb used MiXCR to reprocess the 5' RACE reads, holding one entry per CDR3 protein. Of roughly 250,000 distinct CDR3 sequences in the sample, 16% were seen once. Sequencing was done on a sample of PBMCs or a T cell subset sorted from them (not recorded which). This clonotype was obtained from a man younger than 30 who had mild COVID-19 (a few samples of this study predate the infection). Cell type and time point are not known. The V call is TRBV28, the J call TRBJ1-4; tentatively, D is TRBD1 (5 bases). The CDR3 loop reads CATRVGGTYLEKLFF. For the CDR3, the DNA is TGTGCCACCCGGGTCGGGGGAACTTATCTTGAAAAACTGTTTTTT.